The source of this T cell receptor beta chain is a study of shared clonotypes between healthy human individuals. Points on this clone: Its target is unknown.

Deep-level assay runs were performed. Generated by immunoSEQ multiplex PCR, the TCRdb table keeps only in-frame clones and is missing some. The profile shows approximately 1.4 million clones, 98% of them singletons. Per germline, CDR1 SEHNR and CDR2 FQNEAQ (reference sequence). The V and J ends lost 0 bases and 8 bases, in that order; junction bases with no gene match: 15. The length of the CDR3 is 18 residues. Whole-study findings and limits: Investigators collected only blood, and repertoires in tissues likely differ. Though the depth was large, rarefaction showed that sorted-subset sequencing was incomplete. A handful of donors had roughly 5% of their naive CD4 clonotypes in common.

This sequence was found in a man aged 30 to 39 in good health. The V and J genes are TRBV7-9 and TRBJ2-3; 9 bases align to TRBD2. Input material: naive CD4+ T cells sorted from blood. Subset indicated: CD45RA+ positively selected. The DNA for the CDR3 is TGTGCCAGCAGCTTAGCGCTTAGGGGACTAGCCGGATTGAGTACGCAGTATTTT. Translation gives CASSLALRGLAGLSTQYF.